What follows are 24 T cell receptor beta chains derived from one specimen sequenced in a study of blood T cell repertoires in COVID-19. Clones were sequenced by immunoSEQ multiplex PCR, and TCRdb holds only the in-frame ones, with some missing. The sample has about 140,000 clones, approximately 89% seen once. The specimen was peripheral blood. The receptors come from a woman in her 50s with acute or convalescent COVID-19.

This sequence joins TRBV30 and TRBJ1-6; 10 bases line up with TRBD1. V gave up 3 bases and J gave up 9 bases; unmatched junction bases: 2. The CDR3 extends over 13 amino acids. Per germline, CDR1 GTSNPN and CDR2 SVGIG (reference sequence). The CDR3 sequence: CAWRRTGGSPLHF. The CDR3 DNA sequence: TGTGCCTGGAGACGGACAGGGGGTTCACCCCTCCACTTT.

The J gene is TRBJ2-1, the V gene TRBV3-1 (or the pseudogene TRBV3-2), with 8 bases matching TRBD1. Germline V gene sequence: CDR1 LGHDT, CDR2 YNNKEL (reference sequence). The CDR3 runs 13 residues. With V trimmed by 4 bases and J by 5 bases, 1 base remained unmatched. CDR3: CASSPDRDNEQFF. In DNA, the CDR3 is TGTGCCAGCAGCCCGGACAGGGACAATGAGCAGTTCTTC.

The rearrangement links TRBV19 to TRBJ2-1; TRBD2 matches 8 bases. CDR1 and CDR2 from the germline V gene are LNHDA and SQIVND (reference sequence). The V gene end was trimmed by 1 base and the J gene end by 8 bases; junction bases not matched to a gene: 10. This CDR3 has 16 amino acids. CDR3 in DNA: TGTGCCAGTAGTATAGTGGGACTAGTTGACGGCGATGAGCAGTTCTTC. Translated: CASSIVGLVDGDEQFF. The entire variable domain, with the rest obtained from reference TRBV19 and TRBJ2-1, is as follows: DGGITQSPKYLFRKEGQNVTLSCEQNLNHDAMYWYRQDPGQGLRLIYYSQIVNDFQKGDIAEGYSVSREKKESFPLTVTSAQKNPTAFYLCASSIVGLVDGDEQFFGPGTRLTVL.

The gene calls are TRBV7-9 and TRBJ2-5; D is possibly TRBD1 (5 bases). V gave up 3 bases and J gave up 2 bases, with 10 bases separating them. The CDR3 loop spans 14 amino acids. In germline, CDR1 is SEHNR, CDR2 FQNEAQ (reference sequence). CDR3 loop: CASSFVRGQETQYF. In DNA, the CDR3 is TGTGCCAGCAGCTTTGTTAGGGGACAAGAGACCCAGTACTTC.

The chain is built from TRBV4-1 and TRBJ1-4; D perhaps matches TRBD1 (5 bases). V was shortened by 1 base and J by 0 bases, with 9 bases between the two germline ends. The CDR3 runs 16 residues. The germline V gene has CDR1 MGHRA and CDR2 YSYEKL. Here the CDR3 DNA reads TGCGCCAGCAGCCAAGCCCAGGGTGCAACTAATGAAAAACTGTTTTTT. This gives the protein CASSQAQGATNEKLFF.

The J gene is TRBJ2-3, the V gene TRBV12-3 or TRBV12-4; 10 positions match TRBD2. V lost 3 bases to trimming and J lost 6 bases; unmatched junction nucleotides: 0. The CDR3 has 13 amino acids. The CDR3 DNA reads TGTGCCAGCAGTTTGGGACTAGCGGATACGCAGTATTTT. Its protein is CASSLGLADTQYF.

V is TRBV7-9 and J is TRBJ1-4; D is perhaps TRBD1 (6 bases). This CDR3 is 14 amino acids long. Germline V gives CDR1 SEHNR, CDR2 FQNEAQ (reference sequence). V lost 6 bases to trimming and J lost 1 base, with 9 bases between them. The CDR3 sequence: CASSSTGTNEKLFF. Written as DNA, the CDR3 is TGTGCCAGCAGTTCGACAGGAACTAATGAAAAACTGTTTTTT.

The rearrangement links TRBV5-6 to TRBJ1-1; D is unclear. Per germline, CDR1 SGHDT and CDR2 YYEEEE. The CDR3 is made up of 15 amino acids. V was trimmed by 2 bases and J by 0 bases, leaving 11 bases between them. The DNA of the CDR3 is TGTGCCAGCAGCTTCGAGGGAGGAATGAACACTGAAGCTTTCTTT. This encodes CASSFEGGMNTEAFF.

This clone was found once. V and J are TRBV7-9 and TRBJ1-6, with D possibly TRBD1 on 5 matching bases. The CDR3 totals 15 residues. Trimming pared 1 base from V and 2 bases from J, leaving 6 bases between. Germline assignment: CDR1 SEHNR and CDR2 FQNEAQ (reference sequence). DNA for the CDR3: TGTGCCAGCAGCTTAGGGGGGGCCTATAATTCACCCCTCCACTTT. Translation: CASSLGGAYNSPLHF.

This sequence joins TRBV5-4 and TRBJ1-5, with TRBD1 as a possible D gene (5 bases). CDR3 length: 13 amino acids. Germline lookup yields CDR1 SGHNT and CDR2 YYREEE (reference sequence). The ends were cut back, 0 bases at V and 9 bases at J, with 10 bases in the middle. The CDR3 coding sequence is TGTGCCAGCAGCTTGGGGCAGGGCGGGCCCCAGCATTTT. It encodes CASSLGQGGPQHF.

The V gene is TRBV7-3, the J gene TRBJ2-2, with 8 bases matching TRBD2. The CDR3 totals 15 residues. Looked up from germline, CDR1 is SGHTA and CDR2 is FQGTGA. V dropped 5 bases and J dropped 5; count of bases not matched to a gene: 7. The CDR3 is CASSNWAGGTGELFF. CDR3 nucleotides: TGTGCCAGCAGCAATTGGGCGGGAGGAACCGGGGAGCTGTTTTTT.

V usage is TRBV6-5 and J usage is TRBJ1-2; 10 positions match TRBD1. The V gene end was trimmed by 2 bases and the J gene end by 11 bases; junction bases not matched to a gene: 8. CDR3 size: 14 residues. Germline V CDR1 and CDR2: MNHEY, SVGAGI. The CDR3 coding sequence is TGTGCCAGCAGTTACACCCGGGACAGGGGTTGGTACACCTTC. It encodes CASSYTRDRGWYTF.

V usage is TRBV19 and J usage is TRBJ1-1; D may be TRBD1 (6 bases). V lost 3 bases to trimming and J lost 11 bases, with 22 bases between them. This CDR3 comprises 15 residues. Per the germline V gene, CDR1 is LNHDA and CDR2 is SQIVND (reference sequence). DNA for the CDR3: TGTGCCAGTAGTATCGGGTTCAGGGGCCACGGGGTGGCTTTCTTT. Protein product: CASSIGFRGHGVAFF.

Only a few counts were recorded for this clone. The CDR3 loop is CASSPGTSYSEQFF. CDR3 in DNA: TGTGCCAGCAGTCCCGGGACTAGCTATAGTGAGCAGTTCTTC. The V gene is TRBV6-2 or TRBV6-3, the J gene TRBJ2-1, with 9 bases identical to TRBD2. With V trimmed by 5 bases and J by 9 bases, 8 bases remained unmatched. The germline V gene has CDR1 MNHEY and CDR2 SVGEGT. The CDR3 has 14 residues.

This clone was recorded only once. The chain has TRBV5-4 and TRBJ2-5, with D possibly matching TRBD1 (7 bases). CDR1 is SGHNT, CDR2 YYREEE, per germline (reference sequence). Trimming pared 6 bases from V and 3 bases from J, leaving 12 bases between. CDR3 size: 13 residues. The CDR3 region is CASNQGGEETQYF. The CDR3 bases are TGTGCCAGCAACCAGGGGGGAGAAGAGACCCAGTACTTC.

Points on this clone: Other DNA sequences in the sample encode the same CDR3. The chain recombines TRBV12-3 or TRBV12-4 with TRBJ1-5; TRBD1 is a possible D gene (5 bases). This CDR3 comprises 13 residues. The ends were cut back, 8 bases at V and 2 bases at J, with 10 bases in the middle. The CDR3 loop is CASARGGNQPQHF. CDR3 coding DNA: TGTGCCAGCGCCCGGGGGGGCAATCAGCCCCAGCATTTT.

The chain has TRBV28 and TRBJ1-5, with 7 bases fitting TRBD1. The ends lost 4 bases at V and 6 bases at J; junction bases unmatched: 6. The CDR3 is made up of 14 amino acids. Germline V lookup: CDR1 MDHEN, CDR2 SYDVKM. The CDR3 DNA follows: TGTGCCAGCAGTTGGGGACAGCTCCCTCAGCCCCAGCATTTT. This translates into CASSWGQLPQPQHF.

The V gene is TRBV28, the J gene TRBJ1-2; D is ambiguous. Germline values: CDR1 MDHEN, CDR2 SYDVKM. With 4 bases removed from V and 8 bases from J, the gap between germline ends came to 8 bases. This CDR3 region has 11 residues. The CDR3 loop is CASSWAGGYTF. The DNA of the CDR3 is TGTGCCAGCAGTTGGGCGGGAGGCTACACCTTC.

In its sample, this clone was seen a few times. The chain links TRBV5-5 to TRBJ1-1; 10 bases map to TRBD1. Germline V gives CDR1 SGHKS, CDR2 YYEKEE (reference sequence). The CDR3 runs to 13 residues. V lost 7 bases to trimming and J lost 4 bases; unmatched junction nucleotides: 4. The chain's CDR3 is CASGDRGLTEAFF. The CDR3 nucleotides are TGTGCCAGCGGCGACAGGGGGCTCACTGAAGCTTTCTTT.

The chain couples TRBV27 to TRBJ1-2, with D maybe TRBD1 (6 bases). The CDR3 extends over 14 amino acids. Germline CDR1 and CDR2: MNHEY and SMNVEV (reference sequence). Trimming removed 2 bases from V and 5 bases from J, with 12 bases in between. The CDR3, as DNA: TGTGCCAGCAGTTTAGCCGGGACACGGTATGGCTACACCTTC. As protein: CASSLAGTRYGYTF.

V gene TRBV6-5 combines with J gene TRBJ1-1; the D is unclear. The V end was cut by 6 bases, the J end by 6 bases, with 20 bases between. The germline V gene encodes CDR1 MNHEY and CDR2 SVGAGI. The CDR3 consists of 15 residues. This CDR3 reads CASSGPLVGGAEAFF. The DNA of the CDR3 is TGTGCCAGCAGCGGTCCCCTAGTGGGTGGCGCTGAAGCTTTCTTT.

The chain joins TRBV7-8 to TRBJ1-4, with TRBD1 matching 11 bases. The CDR3 spans 14 residues. With 6 bases clipped from V and 7 bases from J, the junction kept 4 bases outside the gene matches. From germline, CDR1 is SGHVS and CDR2 FQNEAQ. The CDR3: CASSTGTGGEKLFF. DNA for the CDR3: TGTGCCAGCAGTACCGGGACAGGGGGTGAAAAACTGTTTTTT.

This chain connects TRBV10-2 to TRBJ1-1, with TRBD1 matching 12 bases. Germline V gives CDR1 WSHSY, CDR2 SAAADI. The V segment lost 0 bases and the J segment 1 base; nucleotides outside the gene matches: 12. The CDR3 loop spans 20 amino acids. The CDR3 bases are TGCGCCAGCAGTGAGTCTAATTCAATCGGGACAGGGGGCAAGAACACTGAAGCTTTCTTT. It translates to CASSESNSIGTGGKNTEAFF.

The chain is built from TRBV27 and TRBJ2-1, with 11 bases aligning to TRBD2. CDR1 MNHEY and CDR2 SMNVEV come from the germline V gene (reference sequence). V gave up 0 bases and J gave up 8 bases; unmatched junction bases: 6. The length of the CDR3 is 16 residues. This chain's CDR3 is CASSLSGLAGGDEQFF. The CDR3 coding sequence is TGTGCCAGCAGTTTATCGGGGCTAGCGGGAGGCGATGAGCAGTTCTTC.